One TCR beta chain is described in this entry. The CDR3 spans 12 residues. Deletions cut 4 bases from V and 8 bases from J, with 11 bases between. The data originate from a study of blood T cell repertoires in COVID-19. The overall study: From T cells, B-cell-depleted T cells, or PBMCs came the material, which was cDNA or gDNA.

As handled by the study authors: Counts of nucleated cells, estimated from reference gene primer amplification, were obtained. Using immunoSEQ multiplex PCR, the repertoire was profiled, and TCRdb retains in-frame clones only, with some absent. V and J calls and clone size are those listed in that table; D and trimming were worked out from the DNA. The sample lists approximately 210,000 clones, more than 70% occurring once. The V gene is TRBV12-3 or TRBV12-4, the J gene TRBJ1-1; D is undetermined. Sequencing input: PBMCs or T cells enriched from blood (not recorded which). The TCR comes from a young man with acute COVID-19. In DNA, the CDR3 is TGTGCCAGCAGTTCGCATAGGAGAGAAGCTTTCTTT. Its protein is CASSSHRREAFF.